This TCR beta chain was retrieved from a study of CD8 T cells in Susac syndrome. Study-wide context: Five or six sequenced Susac syndrome patients had clinically active disease, while fewer than ten were in remission.

A quantity of about 0.45 to 1 ug RNA underwent reverse transcription using random hexamers. TCRdb analysed the immunoSEQ multiplex PCR reads with MiXCR anew, one entry per CDR3 protein. The table records fewer than 60,000 distinct CDR3 sequences, 85% to 95% of them present only once. Notes on this clonotype: Its antigen remains unidentified.

Whole-study findings and limits: Susac-specific public clones in total CD8+ repertoires numbered roughly 17; in CD8+ TEMRA repertoires, they numbered 5 or 6. Clonal expansion was present among Susac CD8+ cells. This expansion reached its peak in TEMRA cells and in active patients. The study conceded that its TCR sequencing and HLA analysis involved relatively few individuals.

Trimming removed 3 bases from V and 5 bases from J; junction bases left unmatched: 10. The germline gives CDR1 MGHRA, CDR2 YSYEKL. The CDR3 spans 16 residues. The receptor was isolated from a human donor with Susac syndrome. This chain links TRBV4-1 with TRBJ2-1, with 7 bases that match TRBD1. Material for sequencing was CD8+ T cells from PBMCs. CDR3 residues: CASSHSATGQNNEQFF. For the CDR3, the DNA is TGCGCCAGCAGCCATTCGGCGACAGGGCAAAACAATGAGCAGTTCTTC.